These 26 T cell receptor beta chains share one sample of origin, sequenced in a study of HIV-infected patients and healthy controls (dated by TCRdb to the mid-2010s). Libraries were made using 5' RACE. The listed sequencing device is Illumina MiSeq. 450 to 500 ng RNA was reverse transcribed with SuperScript III using primers against the alpha and beta constant regions. Separate libraries for the alpha and beta chains were generated through chain-specific third strand synthesis that incorporated multiplexing indices. The raw public reads went through TCRdb reprocessing: fastp at Q25, MiXCR clone calling, in-frame beta chains kept. Rows are unified per CDR3 protein, each entry keeping the most common DNA and genes. The sample profile shows 18,000 or so distinct CDR3 sequences; around 10% of them were found once. The ten largest clonotypes hold 2.5% to 4% of the sample. Whole blood was used without cell fractionation, so the repertoire reflected all unsorted peripheral T cells.

What was sequenced was blood. The receptor set was obtained from an adult in good health.

This clonotype was observed many times. The genes are TRBV7-9 and TRBJ2-3; D is possibly TRBD1 or TRBD2 (5 bases each). Trimming stripped 5 bases from V and 6 bases from J, with 24 bases between. CDR1 SEHNR and CDR2 FQNEAQ come from the germline V gene (reference sequence). CDR3 size: 17 residues. CDR3 DNA sequence: TGTGCCAGCAGCACCCCCCCCGGGTCCACCGGGACGGATACGCAGTATTTT. Residues: CASSTPPGSTGTDTQYF.

This clonotype was found many times. V usage is TRBV7-2 and J usage is TRBJ2-1; the match to TRBD1 covers 8 bases. The V gene's germline CDR1 is SGHTA and CDR2 FQGNSA. This CDR3 has 15 residues. The V gene end was trimmed by 1 base and the J gene end by 3 bases; junction bases not matched to a gene: 2. The DNA for the CDR3 is TGTGCCAGCAGCTTAGTGGGGACAGGCTACAATGAGCAGTTCTTC. Its protein product is CASSLVGTGYNEQFF.

In its sample, this clonotype was seen many times. V is TRBV20-1 and J is TRBJ1-1; D may be TRBD1 (5 bases). The germline V gene encodes CDR1 DFQATT and CDR2 SNEGSKA (reference sequence). The CDR3 totals 12 residues. The V end lost 5 bases, the J end lost 3 bases, and 10 bases lay between the germline ends. CDR3 residues: CSAGTGDTEAFF. The CDR3 DNA follows: TGCAGTGCTGGGACGGGGGACACTGAAGCTTTCTTT.

This clonotype occurred a few times. The chain recombines TRBV7-2 with TRBJ2-7; TRBD2 matches 8 bases. The J segment lost 5 bases and the V segment lost 0 bases, leaving 12 bases of the junction unmatched. The CDR3 runs 17 residues. The germline V gene has CDR1 SGHTA and CDR2 FQGNSA. DNA of the CDR3: TGTGCCAGCAGCTTAGCCCCGAGCGGGAGCGGTATCCACGAGCAGTACTTC. It yields the protein CASSLAPSGSGIHEQYF.

The V call is TRBV20-1, the J call TRBJ1-1; a weak D match, TRBD1 (6 bases). Germline CDR1 and CDR2: DFQATT and SNEGSKA (reference sequence). This CDR3 is built from 11 residues. Trimming took 6 bases from V and 4 from J, leaving 9 bases between them. The CDR3 protein is CSALGGTEAFF. CDR3 bases: TGCAGTGCGTTAGGGGGCACTGAAGCTTTCTTT.

This chain links TRBV7-9 with TRBJ1-6; tentatively, D is TRBD1 (5 bases). V lost 3 bases and J lost 3, with 18 bases in between. The CDR3 has 18 residues. Germline assignment: CDR1 SEHNR and CDR2 FQNEAQ (reference sequence). The CDR3 DNA is TGTGCCAGCAGCTTGGCGTCGGGTCGAGACAGCTATAATTCACCCCTCCACTTT. Its protein product is CASSLASGRDSYNSPLHF. The variable domain in full, with the rest retrieved from reference TRBV7-9 and TRBJ1-6, is DTGVSQNPRHKITKRGQNVTFRCDPISEHNRLYWYRQTLGQGPEFLTYFQNEAQLEKSRLLSDRFSAERPKGSFSTLEIQRTEQGDSAMYLCASSLASGRDSYNSPLHFGNGTRLTVT.

This clonotype was counted a few times. The rearrangement joins TRBV4-1 to TRBJ2-1; 13 bases agree with TRBD2. This CDR3 region has 15 residues. Germline loops: CDR1 MGHRA, CDR2 YSYEKL. V was pared by 4 bases and J by 5 bases, with 2 bases of the junction left unmatched. The DNA of the CDR3 is TGCGCCAGCAGCCCGGGACTAGCGGGAAACAATGAGCAGTTCTTC. Its translation: CASSPGLAGNNEQFF.

In this sample, this clonotype turned up many times. The rearrangement uses TRBV3-1 and TRBJ2-5, with D unresolved. The CDR3 is 13 residues long. Trimming shortened V by 3 bases and J by 2 bases, and 7 bases separated the two germline ends. The V gene's germline CDR1 is LGHDT and CDR2 YNNKEL (reference sequence). In DNA, the CDR3 is TGTGCCAGCAGCCATGGGCAGCAAGAGACCCAGTACTTC. Translation gives CASSHGQQETQYF.

Ten or more counts support this clonotype. This chain joins TRBV14 and TRBJ2-2, with a weak D call TRBD2 (5 bases). Germline CDR1 reads SGHDN; CDR2 reads FVKESK. V lost 5 bases and J 4 bases, leaving 8 bases between the germline ends. This CDR3 region has 13 residues. CDR3 region: CASSKDFTGELFF. DNA for the CDR3: TGTGCCAGCAGCAAGGACTTCACCGGGGAGCTGTTTTTT. The variable domain in full, with the rest retrieved from reference TRBV14 and TRBJ2-2, is EAGVTQFPSHSVIEKGQTVTLRCDPISGHDNLYWYRRVMGKEIKFLLHFVKESKQDESGMPNNRFLAERTGGTYSTLKVQPAELEDSGVYFCASSKDFTGELFFGEGSRLTVL.

This clonotype occurred many times. The chain recombines TRBV6-1 with TRBJ2-4, with D possibly matching TRBD2 (7 bases). Germline CDR1 reads MNHNS; CDR2 reads SASEGT. This CDR3 contains 18 residues. Trimming shortened V by 4 bases and J by 0 bases, and 19 bases separated the two germline ends. CDR3 residues: CASSGGGYTELAKNIQYF. The DNA of the CDR3 is TGTGCCAGCAGTGGGGGGGGCTATACAGAGCTAGCCAAAAACATTCAGTACTTC.

This clonotype came up many times. The V gene is TRBV20-1, the J gene TRBJ2-4, with TRBD2 matching over 12 bases. This CDR3 region has 16 residues. With 6 bases clipped from V and 0 bases from J, the junction kept 6 bases outside the gene matches. Looked up from germline, CDR1 is DFQATT and CDR2 is SNEGSKA (reference sequence). CDR3: CSANILAGGAKNIQYF. The DNA of the CDR3 is TGCAGTGCGAATATACTAGCGGGAGGAGCCAAAAACATTCAGTACTTC.

Many counts were recorded for this clonotype. This chain connects TRBV5-1 to TRBJ2-3; D tentatively reads TRBD1 or TRBD2 (5 bases each). V shed 4 bases and J shed 3 bases, with 21 bases lying between them. CDR3 length: 17 amino acids. Per germline, CDR1 SGHRS and CDR2 YFSETQ. The CDR3 DNA reads as TGCGCCAGCAGCCCCGCCCCGGGACCAAAAATAACAGATACGCAGTATTTT. Amino acid sequence: CASSPAPGPKITDTQYF. Drawing the rest from reference TRBV5-1 and TRBJ2-3, the complete variable domain is KAGVTQTPRYLIKTRGQQVTLSCSPISGHRSVSWYQQTPGQGLQFLFEYFSETQRNKGNFPGRFSGRQFSNSRSEMNVSTLELGDSALYLCASSPAPGPKITDTQYFGPGTRLTVL.

This clonotype is medium-sized (0.01 to 0.1%) by share. This chain uses TRBV10-3 with TRBJ2-7, with 8 nucleotides matching TRBD1. Trimming removed 6 bases from V and 2 bases from J; junction bases left unmatched: 6. The CDR3 totals 14 residues. CDR1 and CDR2 (germline): ENHRY, SYGVKD. The CDR3 sequence: CAIRSQGAAYEQYF. CDR3 coding DNA: TGTGCCATCAGGAGCCAGGGGGCCGCCTACGAGCAGTACTTC.

This clonotype is medium-sized (0.01 to 0.1%) by share. The J gene is TRBJ2-3, the V gene TRBV28; 7 positions agree with TRBD1. This CDR3 is 14 amino acids long. The J segment lost 5 bases and the V segment lost 6 bases, leaving 8 bases of the junction unmatched. The germline V gene has CDR1 MDHEN and CDR2 SYDVKM. CDR3 in amino acids: CASRKQGHGDTQYF. The CDR3 coding sequence is TGTGCCAGCAGGAAACAGGGGCACGGAGATACGCAGTATTTT.

This clonotype was detected ten times or more. This chain connects TRBV6-6 to TRBJ2-1, with D hard to call. V lost 1 base and J lost 4, with 5 bases in between. The CDR3 extends over 13 amino acids. Germline assignment: CDR1 MNHNY and CDR2 SVGAGI (reference sequence). Written as DNA, the CDR3 is TGTGCCAGCAGTTACTGGAAGTACAATGAGCAGTTCTTC. Protein: CASSYWKYNEQFF.

The table lists this clonotype with many counts. The V gene is TRBV10-3, the J gene TRBJ2-5, with 11 bases fitting TRBD2. J was trimmed by 5 bases and V by 2 bases; bases with no gene match: 4. The CDR3 length is 15 residues. Germline-derived CDR1 and CDR2 are ENHRY and SYGVKD. The CDR3 region is CAISEIAGGAETQYF. CDR3 bases: TGTGCCATCAGTGAGATAGCGGGAGGGGCGGAGACCCAGTACTTC.

This clonotype has at least ten counts. The gene calls are TRBV7-9 and TRBJ2-2; D is uncertain. Per the germline V gene, CDR1 is SEHNR and CDR2 is FQNEAQ (reference sequence). The CDR3 is 14 amino acids. Trimming took 5 bases from V and 3 from J, leaving 10 bases between them. The CDR3 sequence is CASSPLKDTGELFF. The CDR3, as DNA: TGTGCCAGCAGCCCCCTGAAGGACACCGGGGAGCTGTTTTTT.

This clonotype was found many times. CDR3 bases: TGTGCCAGCACTGTACCGCAGGGTCCCAATCAGCCCCAGCATTTT. Protein product: CASTVPQGPNQPQHF. The V gene is TRBV27, the J gene TRBJ1-5, with a tentative D call TRBD1 (5 bases). There are 15 residues in the CDR3. CDR1 is MNHEY and CDR2 is SMNVEV in the germline V gene (reference sequence). Trimming took 7 bases from V and 3 from J, leaving 16 bases between them.

The sample holds many counts of this clonotype. The genes are TRBV5-1 and TRBJ2-7; D possibly corresponds to TRBD1 (6 bases). CDR3 length: 13 residues. Per germline, CDR1 SGHRS and CDR2 YFSETQ. V lost 4 bases and J lost 2, with 10 bases in between. CDR3 in DNA: TGCGCCAGCAGCCGGGACAAAGCCTACGAGCAGTACTTC. It translates to CASSRDKAYEQYF.

The table lists this clonotype with many counts. V usage is TRBV10-3 and J usage is TRBJ2-7; no clear D gene. This CDR3 spans 15 amino acids. CDR1 and CDR2 (germline): ENHRY, SYGVKD. Trimming removed 4 bases from V and 6 bases from J, with 19 bases in between. The CDR3 reads CAISGNGPGASEQYF. DNA of the CDR3: TGTGCCATCAGTGGAAACGGACCCGGTGCTAGCGAGCAGTACTTC.

This clonotype was observed a single time. The chain couples TRBV19 to TRBJ1-5; D not resolved. The CDR3 is 15 amino acids. V was clipped by 3 bases and J by 2 bases, with 11 bases between them. Germline CDR1 is LNHDA and CDR2 is SQIVND (reference sequence). The chain's CDR3 is CASSIWIGGNQPQHF. As DNA, the CDR3 is TGTGCCAGTAGTATCTGGATTGGGGGCAATCAGCCCCAGCATTTT.

This clonotype was seen at least ten times. The chain links TRBV20-1 to TRBJ2-1; TRBD2 aligns across 14 bases. After removal of 1 base from V and 7 bases from J, the junction contained 6 bases not matched to a gene. The germline V gene has CDR1 DFQATT and CDR2 SNEGSKA (reference sequence). This CDR3 has 16 amino acids. This CDR3 is CSARVPGLAGGNEQFF. The DNA of the CDR3 is TGCAGTGCTAGAGTACCCGGACTAGCGGGAGGTAATGAGCAGTTCTTC.

The chain joins TRBV4-3 to TRBJ1-2; D not resolved. Trimming took 2 bases from V and 5 from J, leaving 18 bases between them. The germline V gene encodes CDR1 LGHNA and CDR2 YSLEER. The CDR3 covers 16 residues. CDR3 region: CASSQQIAVAEYGYTF. CDR3 DNA: TGCGCCAGCAGCCAACAGATCGCCGTGGCGGAGTATGGCTACACCTTC.

The chain has TRBV28 and TRBJ2-2; D may be TRBD2 (5 bases). Germline assignment: CDR1 MDHEN and CDR2 SYDVKM. V was trimmed by 3 bases and J by 6 bases, leaving 11 bases between them. This CDR3 region has 14 residues. The CDR3 bases are TGTGCCAGCAGTTTGGGATCCGGGGCCGGGGAGCTGTTTTTT. Amino acid sequence: CASSLGSGAGELFF.

For this clonotype: It may be a read error: a sequence one base away is much more abundant. The chain employs TRBV7-8 and TRBJ2-1, with D perhaps matching TRBD2 (6 bases). Germline lookup yields CDR1 SGHVS and CDR2 FQNEAQ. The CDR3 has 16 amino acids. V was shortened by 5 bases and J by 5 bases, with 19 bases between the two germline ends. The CDR3 spells CASSLELGLSDNEQFF. CDR3 bases: TGTGCCAGCAGCCTCGAATTGGGACTTAGCGACAATGAGCAGTTCTTC.

The table lists this clonotype with many counts. The chain has TRBV20-1 and TRBJ2-2, with 8 nucleotides matching TRBD2. CDR1 DFQATT and CDR2 SNEGSKA come from the germline V gene (reference sequence). Germline trimming cut 6 bases from V and 4 bases from J; bases unmatched to any gene: 7. CDR3 length: 14 residues. The CDR3 coding sequence is TGCAGTGCCCGAGGGCTAGCGGGCACCGGGGAGCTGTTTTTT. It translates to CSARGLAGTGELFF.